The rows below give T cell receptor beta chains drawn from one sample of a study of T cells in Graves' hyperthyroidism and ophthalmopathy. In TCRdb, the multiplex PCR reads were re-called with MiXCR into one record per CDR3 protein. The data hold some 800,000 distinct CDR3 sequences, with around 38% observed a single time. The sample taken for sequencing was blood. The receptors derive from a man younger than 35 with Graves' hyperthyroidism. CDR3s include the opening cysteine and the closing phenylalanine or tryptophan. The order of the fields is clone size, J gene, D gene, V gene, CDR3 protein. D genes are given only for firm matches. Clone size is not always given. Where it is, it says once, few, many or a class for expanded clones.

>-|TRBJ1-1|TRBD1|TRBV5-1
CASSLLTQGASTEAFF
>-|TRBJ1-1|-|TRBV12-3/TRBV12-4
CASSLIAGTFAFF
>many|TRBJ1-5|-|TRBV20-1
CSAKREQGDQPQHF
>-|TRBJ2-2|TRBD2|TRBV2
CASSAGLVAGGQANTGELFF
>-|TRBJ2-7|TRBD1|TRBV7-2
CASSLSSRDRSYEQYF
>-|-|TRBD2|TRBV2
CASRLAGGPKTQYF
>-|TRBJ2-2|-|TRBV13
CASSLGSHTGELFF
>many|TRBJ2-2|-|TRBV20-1
CSARNTGELFF
>-|TRBJ2-5|-|TRBV29-1
CSAGTLEGETQYF
>-|TRBJ2-2|TRBD2|TRBV10-3
CAISLTSGGVIPNTGELFF
>few|TRBJ2-7|-|TRBV19
CASSIVDGAYEQYF